This record covers a single TCR beta chain. The antigen is undetermined. V lost 3 bases, J lost 7 bases, and 10 bases lay in between. The CDR3 is 12 amino acids. Germline loops: CDR1 KGHSH, CDR2 LQKENI. Unique molecular identifiers were present on the cDNA, and a universal primer site came from template switching. TCRdb recomputed calls from the 5' RACE reads with MiXCR, one row per CDR3 protein. In the table there are more than 1.5 million distinct CDR3 sequences, under 35% of which are singletons. This entry is derived from a study of identical twins. The study's findings and limits: In beta out-of-frame sequences, the excess sharing between twins was weaker. Beta clonotypes that were abundant in cord blood contained fewer insertions, a pattern absent from memory repertoires. It was out-of-frame TCR alpha sharing in monozygotic twins that models underestimated.

Material for sequencing was cord blood. The chain links TRBV18 to TRBJ2-7; TRBD2 might be the D (6 bases). The sequence derives from a newborn girl in good health. The CDR3 DNA sequence: TGTGCCAGCTCACCTGGGACTCCTGAGCAGTACTTC. Translation: CASSPGTPEQYF.